This T cell receptor beta chain originates from a study of response to subunit inactivated influenza vaccine. Remarks on this clonotype: Its antigen is not identified.

Between the trimmed V and J ends, which lost 8 bases and 0 bases, there was a span of 7 bases. The CDR3 length is 13 residues. Regarding the study as a whole: The study's authors posited that every seasonal influenza vaccination enlists few new T cells.

MiXCR was run by TCRdb on the RT-PCR reads, yielding one entry per CDR3 protein. Of some 800,000 distinct CDR3 sequences listed, about 20% are singletons. Sample: PBMCs from blood, taken 5 to 6 days after vaccination. The chain links TRBV12-3 or TRBV12-4 to TRBJ1-4, with a weak D call TRBD1 (5 bases). The clonotype originates from a middle-aged man who received an inactivated influenza vaccine. CDR3 nucleotide sequence: TGTGCCAGCGGGGCCGCAACTAATGAAAAACTGTTTTTT. Translation: CASGAATNEKLFF.